This T cell receptor (beta chain) came from a study of cytomegalovirus exposure and HLA in healthy donors. PCR was performed using 60 Vbeta and 13 Jbeta primers. The assay was immunoSEQ multiplex PCR, and TCRdb's table has in-frame clones only and misses some. The sample includes about 180,000 clones, roughly 80% of them seen just once. Sequenced input: PBMCs. The sequence came from a woman in her late teens or twenties in good health and CMV-seropositive.

The CDR3 coding sequence is TGTGCCAGCAGTTTATATCTCAATCAGCCCCAGCATTTT. It translates to CASSLYLNQPQHF. The V call is TRBV28, the J call TRBJ1-5; D gene uncertain. The V gene's germline CDR1 is MDHEN and CDR2 SYDVKM. This CDR3 has 13 residues. V was pared by 1 base and J by 3 bases, with 4 bases between.